This paragraph covers one T cell receptor beta chain sequence. The antigen remains undetermined. This specimen belongs to a study of blood T cells in healthy people across ages. Study-level background: Template switching caught about one barcoded beta molecule for each two T cells. Study conclusions and caveats: Relative to aged donors, long-lived donors carried more naive CD4+ cells and displayed higher diversity. Unknown CMV status may confound age-related changes in expanded clones. No conclusive comparison of naive versus antigen-experienced cells was possible with unsorted PBMCs.

V was clipped by 0 bases and J by 7 bases; unmatched bases: 15. This CDR3 contains 18 residues. Germline CDR1 is SGHDT and CDR2 is YYEEEE. A second PCR, run for about 7 to 11 cycles, used a sample-barcoded 5' primer plus a J-beta primer mix. One entry per CDR3 protein results from TCRdb running MiXCR on the 5' RACE reads. The sample records about 1.6 million distinct CDR3 sequences, about 31% being singletons. The J gene is TRBJ2-7, the V gene TRBV5-6; 11 nucleotides match TRBD2. The sequenced sample was blood. This sequence was found in a woman in her 30s in good health. Here the CDR3 reads CASSLGASGGIGYNEQYF. The CDR3 DNA is TGTGCCAGCAGCTTGGGGGCTAGCGGGGGGATTGGGTACAATGAGCAGTACTTC.